Each of the 28 T cell receptor beta chains below was sequenced from the same sample in a study of blood T cell repertoires in COVID-19. Measured with immunoSEQ multiplex PCR; TCRdb has only the in-frame clones, and not every one. This sample has 200,000 to 250,000 clones, with about 90% found just once. Sequencing was carried out using peripheral blood. These receptors originate from a man aged 35 to 55 with active or convalescent COVID-19.

The chain recombines TRBV29-1 with TRBJ1-2; 7 bases line up with TRBD1. Germline V gene lookup returns CDR1 SQVTM and CDR2 ANQGSEA. This CDR3 contains 13 residues. V lost 3 bases and J lost 8; bases outside the gene matches: 9. In nucleotides, the CDR3 is TGCAGCGTTGAGATAGGGGGCTCTAGGGGCTACACCTTC. Amino acids: CSVEIGGSRGYTF.

This clone appeared a single time. The chain recombines TRBV18 with TRBJ2-1, with D possibly matching TRBD1 (6 bases). V was trimmed by 5 bases and J by 5 bases, leaving 16 bases between them. This CDR3 has 15 amino acids. Germline loops: CDR1 KGHSH, CDR2 LQKENI. In DNA, the CDR3 is TGTGCCAGCTCAGGACTTGCGCCAGGGGACAATGAGCAGTTCTTC. Translated: CASSGLAPGDNEQFF. The full variable domain, completed using reference TRBV18 and TRBJ2-1, is NAGVMQNPRHLVRRRGQEARLRCSPMKGHSHVYWYRQLPEEGLKFMVYLQKENIIDESGMPKERFSAEFPKEGPSILRIQQVVRGDSAAYFCASSGLAPGDNEQFFGPGTRLTVL.

The chain employs TRBV9 and TRBJ1-6; D remains unclear. The CDR3 covers 15 residues. The germline gives CDR1 SGDLS, CDR2 YYNGEE. With 2 bases removed from V and 5 bases from J, the gap between germline ends came to 11 bases. CDR3 nucleotides: TGTGCCAGCAGCGTCCTAGGAGGAGATAATTCACCCCTCCACTTT. It specifies CASSVLGGDNSPLHF. The entire variable domain, with the rest obtained from reference TRBV9 and TRBJ1-6, is as follows: DSGVTQTPKHLITATGQRVTLRCSPRSGDLSVYWYQQSLDQGLQFLIQYYNGEERAKGNILERFSAQQFPDLHSELNLSSLELGDSALYFCASSVLGGDNSPLHFGNGTRLTVT.

The table lists this clone with a count of one. The chain links TRBV30 to TRBJ2-4; tentatively, D is TRBD1 (5 bases). Trimming removed 1 base from V and 1 base from J, with 8 bases in between. The CDR3 sequence is 14 residues long. The germline gives CDR1 GTSNPN, CDR2 SVGIG (reference sequence). For the CDR3, the DNA is TGTGCCTGGAGTGGCAGGGTGGCCAAAAACATTCAGTACTTC. The encoded protein is CAWSGRVAKNIQYF.

The chain uses TRBV2 and TRBJ1-1, with D perhaps matching TRBD1 (5 bases). The CDR3 has 15 amino acids. The V and J ends lost 0 bases and 4 bases respectively, with 12 bases between them. The germline V gene has CDR1 SNHLY and CDR2 FYNNEI. In DNA, the CDR3 is TGTGCCAGCAGTGAAGCCGGGGGAACGGTCACTGAAGCTTTCTTT. This codes for CASSEAGGTVTEAFF.

V is TRBV4-1 and J is TRBJ2-1; TRBD2 aligns across 7 bases. Trimming at V came to 9 bases and at J to 3 bases, leaving 5 bases not matched to a gene. CDR1 is MGHRA, CDR2 YSYEKL, per germline. CDR3 size: 13 residues. The CDR3 loop is CASRGSLYNEQFF. Written as DNA, the CDR3 is TGCGCCAGTCGCGGGAGTCTCTACAATGAGCAGTTCTTC.

The chain couples TRBV10-3 to TRBJ2-3; TRBD2 aligns across 8 bases. V shed 3 bases, J shed 3 bases, and the junction held 5 bases outside the gene matches. Per germline, CDR1 ENHRY and CDR2 SYGVKD. The CDR3 has 15 residues. The CDR3 sequence: CAISEREGRTDTQYF. CDR3 coding DNA: TGTGCCATCAGTGAACGGGAGGGAAGAACAGATACGCAGTATTTT.

J is TRBJ1-2 and V is TRBV28; TRBD1 matches 8 bases. With 4 bases clipped from V and 4 bases from J, the junction kept 11 bases outside the gene matches. Germline loops: CDR1 MDHEN, CDR2 SYDVKM. The CDR3 totals 16 residues. CDR3 bases: TGTGCCAGCAGTTCTAAACTCCGACAGGGGTCCTATGGCTACACCTTC. Translated, it gives CASSSKLRQGSYGYTF.

This clone turned up a few times. The genes are TRBV4-1 and TRBJ1-1; a weak D match, TRBD1 (5 bases). Per the germline V gene, CDR1 is MGHRA and CDR2 is YSYEKL. Trimming took 4 bases from V and 3 from J, leaving 15 bases between them. The CDR3 spans 15 residues. CDR3 sequence: CASSLEAGTDTEAFF. DNA of the CDR3: TGCGCCAGCAGCCTGGAAGCAGGGACTGACACTGAAGCTTTCTTT.

V usage is TRBV5-1 and J usage is TRBJ1-6, with a weak D call TRBD1 (6 bases). Trimming pared 2 bases from V and 0 bases from J, leaving 12 bases between. CDR3 length equals 17 residues. The V gene's germline CDR1 is SGHRS and CDR2 YFSETQ. CDR3 protein: CASSFRDIGSYNSPLHF. The CDR3 region has the DNA TGCGCCAGCAGCTTCCGGGACATCGGCTCCTATAATTCACCCCTCCACTTT.

This chain links TRBV5-1 with TRBJ2-1; D is uncertain. Trimming stripped 0 bases from V and 1 base from J, with 8 bases between. This CDR3 is built from 15 residues. Looked up from germline, CDR1 is SGHRS and CDR2 is YFSETQ. CDR3 nucleotides: TGCGCCAGCAGCTTGGCGGGTTTTTCCTACAATGAGCAGTTCTTC. Translated, it gives CASSLAGFSYNEQFF.

V is TRBV6-5 and J is TRBJ2-1, with TRBD2 matching over 7 bases. Looked up from germline, CDR1 is MNHEY and CDR2 is SVGAGI. Losses at the gene ends were 8 bases for V and 1 base for J; bases not matched to a gene: 8. The CDR3 runs 15 residues. In DNA, the CDR3 is TGTGCCAGCCTACTAGCGAAAGGGTCCTACAATGAGCAGTTCTTC. As protein: CASLLAKGSYNEQFF.

The V gene is TRBV30, the J gene TRBJ2-7; no clear D. V lost 4 bases and J 4 bases, leaving 14 bases between the germline ends. CDR3 size: 13 residues. Germline CDR1 reads GTSNPN; CDR2 reads SVGIG (reference sequence). CDR3 DNA sequence: TGTGCCTGGACAGTAGGAGTACGATACGAGCAGTACTTC. Its translation is CAWTVGVRYEQYF. The entire variable domain, with the rest obtained from reference TRBV30 and TRBJ2-7, is as follows: SQTIHQWPATLVQPVGSPLSLECTVEGTSNPNLYWYRQAAGRGLQLLFYSVGIGQISSEVPQNLSASRPQDRQFILSSKKLLLSDSGFYLCAWTVGVRYEQYFGPGTRLTVT.

This clone was detected only once. This chain joins TRBV6-1 and TRBJ1-5; 7 bases match TRBD1. V trimming: 3 bases; J trimming: 4 bases; junction bases outside the gene matches: 6. There are 15 residues in the CDR3. The germline V gene encodes CDR1 MNHNS and CDR2 SASEGT. CDR3 DNA sequence: TGTGCCAGCAGTGAGCCCGGGACAGTTAATCAGCCCCAGCATTTT. Protein: CASSEPGTVNQPQHF.

The chain links TRBV24-1 to TRBJ2-5, with a weak D call TRBD1 (7 bases). Trimming stripped 9 bases from V and 9 bases from J, with 31 bases between. CDR1 is KGHDR and CDR2 is SFDVKD in the germline V gene. The CDR3 covers 17 residues. The CDR3, as DNA: TGTGCCACCTGTAACCCGCGGGACAGTAAACATCACACTCCCCAGTACTTC. Protein sequence: CATCNPRDSKHHTPQYF.

This chain uses TRBV11-2 with TRBJ1-2, with 7 positions matching TRBD1. The CDR3 is made up of 14 amino acids. Per the germline V gene, CDR1 is SGHAT and CDR2 is FQNNGV. V lost 4 bases and J lost 5; bases outside the gene matches: 7. The CDR3 region has the DNA TGTGCCAGCAGCTACCGGGACAGCCTATATGGCTACACCTTC. It codes for CASSYRDSLYGYTF.

This sequence joins TRBV6-6 and TRBJ2-3; 13 bases agree with TRBD2. J gave up 8 bases and V 1 base, and 6 bases lay outside the gene matches. In germline, CDR1 is MNHNY, CDR2 SVGAGI (reference sequence). The CDR3 loop spans 16 amino acids. Here the CDR3 DNA reads TGTGCCAGCAGTTACTATACTAGCGGGGGGGCAGCTACGCAGTATTTT. This encodes CASSYYTSGGAATQYF.

In its sample, this clone was seen a few times. As DNA, the CDR3 is TGTGCCAGTAGTTACACCCGAGGACACTACTATGGCTACACCTTC. It codes for CASSYTRGHYYGYTF. This sequence joins TRBV19 and TRBJ1-2; D may be TRBD1 (5 bases). This CDR3 contains 15 residues. Trimming pared 5 bases from V and 3 bases from J, leaving 16 bases between. Germline V gene sequence: CDR1 LNHDA, CDR2 SQIVND (reference sequence).

CDR3 bases: TGTGCCAGCTCACCAACTGGACTAGCGTTCCCCCACGAGCAGTACTTC. Protein: CASSPTGLAFPHEQYF. The V and J genes are TRBV18 and TRBJ2-7; 9 bases match TRBD2. Losses at the gene ends were 2 bases for V and 5 bases for J; bases not matched to a gene: 10. CDR1 and CDR2 (germline): KGHSH, LQKENI. This CDR3 spans 16 amino acids.

The chain combines TRBV4-2 with TRBJ2-1; TRBD2 matches at 10 bases. CDR3 length: 16 residues. Per germline, CDR1 LGHNA and CDR2 YNFKEQ. Trimming cost V 5 bases and J 9 bases; bases outside gene matches: 13. The DNA for the CDR3 is TGTGCCAGCAGCTCTAAAGCGGGAGGGCCTAGTGGTGAGCAGTTCTTC. Translation gives CASSSKAGGPSGEQFF.

This chain joins TRBV9 and TRBJ2-3; possibly TRBD2 for D (6 bases). V dropped 4 bases and J dropped 6 bases, with 18 bases sitting between them. Germline assignment: CDR1 SGDLS and CDR2 YYNGEE. The CDR3 covers 15 residues. The chain's CDR3 is CASSSRAPSGDTQYF. The CDR3, as DNA: TGTGCCAGCAGCTCCAGGGCCCCGAGCGGGGATACGCAGTATTTT.

V is TRBV27 and J is TRBJ2-7; 9 bases match TRBD1. CDR3 size: 15 residues. Germline trimming cut 1 base from V and 4 bases from J; bases unmatched to any gene: 5. Germline lookup yields CDR1 MNHEY and CDR2 SMNVEV (reference sequence). CDR3: CASSLLGQGQYEQYF. The CDR3 DNA reads TGTGCCAGCAGTTTATTGGGACAGGGTCAATACGAGCAGTACTTC.

The chain is built from TRBV5-4 and TRBJ1-6; no firm D call. V shed 4 bases and J shed 0 bases, with 11 bases lying between them. The CDR3 has 16 residues. CDR1 and CDR2 from the germline V gene are SGHNT and YYREEE (reference sequence). CDR3 DNA sequence: TGTGCCAGCAGCCTGATAGCCAGCTCCTATAATTCACCCCTCCACTTT. It translates to CASSLIASSYNSPLHF.

This rearrangement joins TRBV5-5 to TRBJ2-7; the match to TRBD1 covers 7 bases. The CDR3 spans 15 residues. Germline CDR1 reads SGHKS; CDR2 reads YYEKEE (reference sequence). Trimming cost V 7 bases and J 4 bases; bases outside gene matches: 14. The CDR3 here is CASGRDSLSGYEQYF. The DNA of the CDR3 is TGTGCCAGCGGCCGGGACAGCCTATCGGGGTACGAGCAGTACTTC. Full variable domain (remainder filled in from reference TRBV5-5 and TRBJ2-7): DAGVTQSPTHLIKTRGQQVTLRCSPISGHKSVSWYQQVLGQGPQFIFQYYEKEERGRGNFPDRFSARQFPNYSSELNVNALLLGDSALYLCASGRDSLSGYEQYFGPGTRLTVT.

The chain has TRBV30 and TRBJ1-2, with TRBD1 as a possible D gene (6 bases). The CDR3 is 13 amino acids. Trimming took off 4 bases at V and 2 bases at J, with 11 bases between the two ends. Germline CDR1 reads GTSNPN; CDR2 reads SVGIG (reference sequence). CDR3 sequence reads: CAWTWDINYGYTF. DNA of the CDR3: TGTGCCTGGACTTGGGACATCAACTATGGCTACACCTTC.

V is TRBV5-6 and J is TRBJ2-3, with TRBD1 as a possible D gene (7 bases). Trimming removed 4 bases at V and 2 bases at J, with 11 bases between. There are 14 residues in the CDR3. Germline assignment: CDR1 SGHDT and CDR2 YYEEEE. The CDR3 nucleotides read TGTGCCAGCAGCGCGGGACAGCCCACAGATACGCAGTATTTT. It translates to CASSAGQPTDTQYF.

This chain uses TRBV7-9 with TRBJ1-1; D is uncertain. The CDR3 runs to 13 residues. Germline-derived CDR1 and CDR2 are SEHNR and FQNEAQ (reference sequence). Trimming shortened V by 2 bases and J by 6 bases, and 10 bases separated the two germline ends. Written as DNA, the CDR3 is TGTGCCAGCAGCTTACCGGGATCATCTGAAGCTTTCTTT. Translated: CASSLPGSSEAFF.

V and J are TRBV7-2 and TRBJ2-4, with a possible D match to TRBD2 (7 bases). This CDR3 contains 14 residues. The V gene lost 5 bases and the J gene lost 8 bases, with 16 bases spanning the gap. Germline CDR1 reads SGHTA; CDR2 reads FQGNSA. CDR3 in amino acids: CASSPGGGAYIQYF. CDR3 sequence (DNA): TGTGCCAGCAGCCCCGGAGGGGGGGCCTACATTCAGTACTTC.